The 21 T cell receptor beta chains below all came from one sample that was sequenced in a study of blood T cell repertoires in COVID-19. Some clones are missing from TCRdb's copy, which holds only in-frame ones; the method was immunoSEQ multiplex PCR. The top ten hold approximately 4.9% of the sample, which has hundreds of thousands of clones, around 82% seen once. Sequences were obtained from PBMCs or T cells enriched from blood (not recorded which). These receptors were obtained from a woman aged 45-65 years who had been exposed to COVID-19.

This clone appeared a single time. This rearrangement joins TRBV7-2 to TRBJ2-4; D may be TRBD2 (6 bases). Germline assignment: CDR1 SGHTA and CDR2 FQGNSA. CDR3 size: 15 residues. With 1 base removed from V and 4 bases from J, the gap between germline ends came to 11 bases. The DNA of the CDR3 is TGTGCCAGCAGCTTAGACGGGACTCGGAAAAACATTCAGTACTTC. Protein sequence: CASSLDGTRKNIQYF.

The sample holds a few counts of this clone. This chain joins TRBV3-1 (or the pseudogene TRBV3-2) and TRBJ1-3, with no clear D. Germline CDR1 reads LGHDT; CDR2 reads YNNKEL (reference sequence). V dropped 0 bases and J dropped 4 bases, with 13 bases sitting between them. There are 16 residues in the CDR3. The CDR3 reads CASSQDGGLSGNTIYF. The CDR3 DNA is TGTGCCAGCAGCCAAGACGGAGGGCTATCCGGAAACACCATATATTTT.

The chain uses TRBV25-1 and TRBJ2-1, with D maybe TRBD2 (7 bases). Germline loops: CDR1 MGHDK, CDR2 SYGVNS. The CDR3 runs to 15 residues. V lost 5 bases and J 7 bases, leaving 18 bases between the germline ends. This CDR3 is CASSPPWAGANEQFF. The CDR3, as DNA: TGTGCCAGCAGTCCGCCGTGGGCGGGGGCAAATGAGCAGTTCTTC.

CDR3 nucleotide sequence: TGTGCCAGCAGCCAAGATCTTAGGGGAAGGGTAGGGCAGTTCTTC. It yields the protein CASSQDLRGRVGQFF. The chain is built from TRBV4-2 and TRBJ2-1; D may be TRBD1 (5 bases). The V and J ends lost 0 bases and 12 bases respectively, with 18 bases between them. The CDR3 is 15 residues long. Per germline, CDR1 LGHNA and CDR2 YNFKEQ.

V usage is TRBV12-3 or TRBV12-4 and J usage is TRBJ1-2; tentative D call: TRBD1 (5 bases). The CDR3 spans 12 residues. V lost 5 bases, J lost 8 bases, and 12 bases lay in between. The DNA for the CDR3 is TGTGCCAGCAGTCGGACACTCGGGGGCTACACCTTC. It encodes CASSRTLGGYTF.

The chain joins TRBV10-3 to TRBJ2-3; D not certain. The CDR3 is 13 amino acids. Germline CDR1 reads ENHRY; CDR2 reads SYGVKD. Trimming took off 8 bases at V and 4 bases at J, with 13 bases between the two ends. CDR3 sequence reads: CAIFTPSSDTQYF. The CDR3 DNA reads TGTGCCATCTTCACCCCGAGCTCAGATACGCAGTATTTT.

Only a few counts were recorded for this clone. The chain recombines TRBV18 with TRBJ1-1, with TRBD1 matching over 7 bases. Trimming removed 3 bases from V and 1 base from J; junction bases left unmatched: 8. Germline V gives CDR1 KGHSH, CDR2 LQKENI. The CDR3 extends over 16 amino acids. CDR3 protein: CASSPPNRGRNTEAFF. CDR3 nucleotide sequence: TGTGCCAGCTCACCTCCAAACAGGGGAAGGAACACTGAAGCTTTCTTT.

V and J are TRBV24-1 and TRBJ1-2, with a weak D call TRBD1 (5 bases). V lost 5 bases and J 0 bases, leaving 9 bases between the germline ends. The CDR3 totals 14 residues. CDR1 is KGHDR and CDR2 is SFDVKD in the germline V gene. For the CDR3, the DNA is TGTGCCACCAGTGGCGGGGGGGCTAACTATGGCTACACCTTC. Translating gives CATSGGGANYGYTF.

This chain connects TRBV5-1 to TRBJ2-5; 9 positions match TRBD1. Unmatched junction bases numbered 7, after V lost 2 bases and J lost 5 bases. Germline CDR1 reads SGHRS; CDR2 reads YFSETQ. The CDR3 has 15 amino acids. Written as DNA, the CDR3 is TGCGCCAGCAGCTTCGGGGACAGGGTGGAGGAGACCCAGTACTTC. This gives the protein CASSFGDRVEETQYF. The full variable domain, with the rest looked up from reference TRBV5-1 and TRBJ2-5, is KAGVTQTPRYLIKTRGQQVTLSCSPISGHRSVSWYQQTPGQGLQFLFEYFSETQRNKGNFPGRFSGRQFSNSRSEMNVSTLELGDSALYLCASSFGDRVEETQYFGPGTRLLVL.

This clone was observed a single time. The chain carries TRBV6-6 and TRBJ1-1; 10 nucleotides align to TRBD1. V lost 5 bases, J lost 6 bases, and 6 bases stayed unmatched. Germline CDR1 is MNHNY and CDR2 is SVGAGI (reference sequence). This CDR3 spans 14 amino acids. The CDR3 here is CASSGTGVRAEAFF. The DNA of the CDR3 is TGTGCCAGCAGTGGGACAGGGGTTAGGGCTGAAGCTTTCTTT.

The chain has TRBV5-1 and TRBJ2-7; 7 bases agree with TRBD2. The germline V gene has CDR1 SGHRS and CDR2 YFSETQ. The CDR3 sequence is 16 residues long. V dropped 0 bases and J dropped 5; count of bases not matched to a gene: 11. CDR3 nucleotide sequence: TGCGCCAGCAGCTTGGTAGGCAGGGAGGGCCTCGACGAGCAGTACTTC. Amino acid sequence: CASSLVGREGLDEQYF.

This clone was picked up one time. This chain joins TRBV7-2 and TRBJ1-1; D is possibly TRBD1 (6 bases). The CDR3 is made up of 14 amino acids. With 4 bases removed from V and 3 bases from J, the gap between germline ends came to 12 bases. Per germline, CDR1 SGHTA and CDR2 FQGNSA. This CDR3 reads CASSSRGGHTEAFF. The CDR3 coding sequence is TGTGCCAGCAGCTCCAGAGGGGGTCACACTGAAGCTTTCTTT.

The DNA of the CDR3 is TGTGCCAGCTCACCGACAGGGTACGGGGACACCATATATTTT. Its protein is CASSPTGYGDTIYF. The gene calls are TRBV18 and TRBJ1-3; 7 bases fit TRBD1. Germline V lookup: CDR1 KGHSH, CDR2 LQKENI. This CDR3 has 14 amino acids. V shed 3 bases and J 8 bases; nucleotides not matched to a gene: 7.

This clone came up once. V is TRBV29-1 and J is TRBJ1-3; 10 bases map to TRBD1. Germline CDR1 and CDR2: SQVTM and ANQGSEA. Trimming removed 6 bases from V and 3 bases from J; junction bases left unmatched: 2. CDR3 length equals 13 residues. CDR3 loop: CSVGQGSGNTIYF. The CDR3 DNA is TGCAGCGTGGGACAGGGGAGTGGAAACACCATATATTTT. Together with reference TRBV29-1 and TRBJ1-3, the CDR3 gives the full variable domain: SAVISQKPSRDICQRGTSLTIQCQVDSQVTMMFWYRQQPGQSLTLIATANQGSEATYESGFVIDKFPISRPNLTFSTLTVSNMSPEDSSIYLCSVGQGSGNTIYFGEGSWLTVV.

This clone was detected once. The V and J genes are TRBV18 and TRBJ2-1; TRBD1 matches 9 bases. J was trimmed by 5 bases and V by 5 bases; bases with no gene match: 22. Germline CDR1 KGHSH, CDR2 LQKENI. This CDR3 has 20 amino acids. CDR3 nucleotides: TGTGCCAGCTCATTCCTACTCGGGACAGGGTATCTCCGAGCAAACAATGAGCAGTTCTTC. Translated: CASSFLLGTGYLRANNEQFF. Full variable domain (outside the CDR3, taken from reference TRBV18 and TRBJ2-1): NAGVMQNPRHLVRRRGQEARLRCSPMKGHSHVYWYRQLPEEGLKFMVYLQKENIIDESGMPKERFSAEFPKEGPSILRIQQVVRGDSAAYFCASSFLLGTGYLRANNEQFFGPGTRLTVL.

Only a few counts were recorded for this clone. V gene TRBV7-9 combines with J gene TRBJ1-2; maybe TRBD1 (5 bases). The CDR3 spans 13 residues. Germline-derived CDR1 and CDR2 are SEHNR and FQNEAQ (reference sequence). V gave up 3 bases and J gave up 3 bases, with 8 bases separating them. CDR3 amino acids: CASSLRGDYGYTF. The DNA of the CDR3 is TGTGCCAGCAGCTTGCGGGGCGACTATGGCTACACCTTC.

The chain couples TRBV2 to TRBJ2-7, with D tentatively TRBD1 (6 bases). Looked up from germline, CDR1 is SNHLY and CDR2 is FYNNEI. The CDR3 runs 11 residues. V lost 8 bases, J lost 5 bases, and 10 bases lay in between. CDR3 region: CASGGPNEQYF. In nucleotides, the CDR3 is TGTGCCAGCGGGGGCCCCAACGAGCAGTACTTC. The whole variable domain, filled in from reference TRBV2 and TRBJ2-7, reads EPEVTQTPSHQVTQMGQEVILRCVPISNHLYFYWYRQILGQKVEFLVSFYNNEISEKSEIFDDQFSVERPDGSNFTLKIRSTKLEDSAMYFCASGGPNEQYFGPGTRLTVT.

CDR3 residues: CASSSEGQGETQYF. The CDR3 coding sequence is TGTGCCAGCAGCTCTGAGGGACAGGGAGAGACCCAGTACTTC. The J gene is TRBJ2-5, the V gene TRBV7-2, with TRBD1 identical over 9 bases. CDR1 is SGHTA and CDR2 is FQGNSA in the germline V gene. With 4 bases clipped from V and 4 bases from J, the junction kept 4 bases outside the gene matches. This CDR3 has 14 residues.

The rearrangement uses TRBV18 and TRBJ1-3; possibly TRBD1 for D (5 bases). CDR1 is KGHSH and CDR2 is LQKENI in the germline V gene. Trimming removed 0 bases from V and 2 bases from J, with 8 bases in between. The CDR3 has 15 residues. The CDR3 coding sequence is TGTGCCAGCTCACCACCGAAGGGGACTGGAAACACCATATATTTT. It specifies CASSPPKGTGNTIYF.

V is TRBV5-6 and J is TRBJ2-7; the D is unclear. The CDR3 consists of 13 residues. The V gene lost 1 base and the J gene lost 4 bases, with 9 bases spanning the gap. The germline gives CDR1 SGHDT, CDR2 YYEEEE. CDR3 sequence: CASSLSFKYEQYF. In nucleotides, the CDR3 is TGTGCCAGCAGCTTGTCGTTTAAATACGAGCAGTACTTC.

The chain links TRBV5-5 to TRBJ1-1; 10 bases match TRBD1. The CDR3 loop spans 18 amino acids. The J segment lost 0 bases and the V segment lost 4 bases, leaving 12 bases of the junction unmatched. Germline CDR1 SGHKS, CDR2 YYEKEE (reference sequence). The CDR3 is CASSRDRGGGLMNTEAFF. The DNA for the CDR3 is TGTGCCAGCAGCCGGGACAGGGGAGGAGGGCTAATGAACACTGAAGCTTTCTTT.